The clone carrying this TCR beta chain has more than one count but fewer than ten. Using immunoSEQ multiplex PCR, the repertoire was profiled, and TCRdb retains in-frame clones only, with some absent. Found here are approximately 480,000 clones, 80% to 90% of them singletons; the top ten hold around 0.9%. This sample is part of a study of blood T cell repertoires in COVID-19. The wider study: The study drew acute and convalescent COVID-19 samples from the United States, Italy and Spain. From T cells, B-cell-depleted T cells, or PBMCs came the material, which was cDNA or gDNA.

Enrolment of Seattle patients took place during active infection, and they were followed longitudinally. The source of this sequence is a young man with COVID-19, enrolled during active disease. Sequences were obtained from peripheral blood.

CDR3 sequence (DNA): TGTGCCAGTAGCGAAACAGGGCGCACCGGGGAGCTGTTTTTT. It encodes CASSETGRTGELFF. The chain couples TRBV19 to TRBJ2-2; TRBD1 might be the D (6 bases). V shed 6 bases and J shed 4 bases, with 12 bases lying between them. Germline CDR1 is LNHDA and CDR2 is SQIVND (reference sequence). This CDR3 is built from 14 residues.